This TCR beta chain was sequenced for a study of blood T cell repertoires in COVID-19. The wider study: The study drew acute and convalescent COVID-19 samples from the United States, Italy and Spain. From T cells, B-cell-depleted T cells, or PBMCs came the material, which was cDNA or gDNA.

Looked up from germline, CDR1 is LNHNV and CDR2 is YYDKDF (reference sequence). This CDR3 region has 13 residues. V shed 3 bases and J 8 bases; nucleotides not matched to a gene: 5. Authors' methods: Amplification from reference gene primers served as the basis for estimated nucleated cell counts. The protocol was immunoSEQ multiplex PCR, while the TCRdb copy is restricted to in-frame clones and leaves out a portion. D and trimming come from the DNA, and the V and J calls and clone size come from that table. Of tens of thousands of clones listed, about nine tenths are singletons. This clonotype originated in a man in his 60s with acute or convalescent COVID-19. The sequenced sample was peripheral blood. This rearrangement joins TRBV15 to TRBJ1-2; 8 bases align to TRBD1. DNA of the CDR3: TGTGCCACCAGCAGGGGACAGGATAGGGGCTACACCTTC. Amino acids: CATSRGQDRGYTF.